This T cell receptor (beta chain) was sequenced during a study of metastatic and nonmetastatic thyroid tumors. Study in general: Peripheral blood and tumor or nodule samples from malignant and benign thyroid patients were compared. Whole-study results and caveats: The reported finding was significantly higher TCR beta diversity in malignant thyroid tumors relative to benign nodules, in blood and tumor.

Patients underwent thyroid surgery, and none had received any treatment before it. This clone was recorded many times. Antigen: not known. Sequence at one end of the junction differs from germline and may be a read error. Original analysis: Variation in CDR3 across clinicopathological groups served as the basis for constructing a distant-metastasis classifier in papillary thyroid cancer. Via MiXCR, TCRdb re-called the PCR reads. These V and J calls originate from TCRdb's pipeline instead of the authors' own analysis. The table includes over 20,000 clones, roughly a quarter detected once. Germline lookup yields CDR1 SSHAT and CDR2 FNYEAQ (reference sequence). The length of the CDR3 is 14 residues.

The sequenced material came from blood. The clonotype comes from a female donor with papillary thyroid cancer or a benign thyroid nodule (not recorded which). Some clones in this sample may be carry-over from other donors' samples. This rearrangement joins TRBV7-7 to TRBJ2-5; 10 bases fit TRBD2. The CDR3 DNA reads TGTGCTAGCAGCGTAGCGGGAGGATCGGAGACCCAGTACTTC. This encodes CASSVAGGSETQYF.